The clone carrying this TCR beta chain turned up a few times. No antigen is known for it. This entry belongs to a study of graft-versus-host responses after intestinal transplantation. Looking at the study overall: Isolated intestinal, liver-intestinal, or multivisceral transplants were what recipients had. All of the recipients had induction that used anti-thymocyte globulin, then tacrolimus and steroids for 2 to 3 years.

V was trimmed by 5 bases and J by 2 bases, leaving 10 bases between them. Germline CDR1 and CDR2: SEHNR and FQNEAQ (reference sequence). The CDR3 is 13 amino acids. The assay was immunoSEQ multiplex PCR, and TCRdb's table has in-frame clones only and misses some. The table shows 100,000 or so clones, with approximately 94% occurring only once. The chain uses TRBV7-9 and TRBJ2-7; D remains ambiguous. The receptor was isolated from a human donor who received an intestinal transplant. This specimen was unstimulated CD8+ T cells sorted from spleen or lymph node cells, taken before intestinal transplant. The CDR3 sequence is CASSLTGAYEQYF. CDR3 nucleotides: TGTGCCAGCAGCCTGACTGGCGCCTACGAGCAGTACTTC.